The entry below describes one T cell receptor (beta chain). This record comes from a study of blood T cell repertoires in COVID-19. Whole-study context: In each case, the material was cDNA or gDNA derived from T cells, B-cell-depleted T cells, or PBMCs.

In the authors' methods: Reference gene primers were amplified, and this amplification served to estimate nucleated cell counts. Libraries were prepared by immunoSEQ multiplex PCR; TCRdb keeps only in-frame clonotypes and omits some of them. That table gives V, J and clone size, and the DNA gave D and trimming. The sample holds approximately 150,000 clones; around 77% are singletons and the top ten take about 8.7%. The length of the CDR3 is 15 residues. CDR1 is LNHDA and CDR2 is SQIVND in the germline V gene (reference sequence). V was cut by 1 base and J by 5 bases, with 14 bases left in between. The material sequenced was peripheral blood. The chain carries TRBV19 and TRBJ2-5, with D possibly matching TRBD2 (5 bases). The source of this sequence is a man in his fifties or sixties with active or convalescent COVID-19. CDR3 sequence (DNA): TGTGCCAGTAGTATAGGGCAAGGATCGGGGGAGACCCAGTACTTC. It translates to CASSIGQGSGETQYF.